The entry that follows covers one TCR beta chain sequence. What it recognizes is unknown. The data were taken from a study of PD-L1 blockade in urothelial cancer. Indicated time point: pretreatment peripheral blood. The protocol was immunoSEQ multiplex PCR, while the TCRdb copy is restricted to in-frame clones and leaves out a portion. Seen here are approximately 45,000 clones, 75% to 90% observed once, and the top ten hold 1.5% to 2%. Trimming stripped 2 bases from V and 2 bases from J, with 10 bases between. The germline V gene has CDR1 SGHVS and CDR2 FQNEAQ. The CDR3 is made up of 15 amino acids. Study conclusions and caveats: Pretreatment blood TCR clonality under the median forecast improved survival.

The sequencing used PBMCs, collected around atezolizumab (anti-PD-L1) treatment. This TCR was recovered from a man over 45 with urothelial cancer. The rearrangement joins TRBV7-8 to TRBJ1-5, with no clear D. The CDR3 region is CASSLLRTGNQPQHF. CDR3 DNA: TGTGCCAGCAGCTTACTGAGAACTGGCAATCAGCCCCAGCATTTT. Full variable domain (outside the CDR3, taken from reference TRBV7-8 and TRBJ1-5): GAGVSQSPRYKVAKRGQDVALRCDPISGHVSLFWYQQALGQGPEFLTYFQNEAQLDKSGLPSDRFFAERPEGSVSTLKIQRTQQEDSAVYLCASSLLRTGNQPQHFGDGTRLSIL.